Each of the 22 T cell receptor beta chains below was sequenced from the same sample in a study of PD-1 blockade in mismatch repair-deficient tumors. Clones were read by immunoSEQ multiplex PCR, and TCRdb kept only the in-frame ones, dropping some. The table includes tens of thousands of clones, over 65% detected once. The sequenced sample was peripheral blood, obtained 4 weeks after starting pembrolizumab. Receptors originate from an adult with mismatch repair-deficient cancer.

The CDR3 DNA reads as TGTGCCAGCAGCTTAGCGGGGGTTAGCTCCTACGAGCAGTACTTC. Translation gives CASSLAGVSSYEQYF. The chain employs TRBV7-2 and TRBJ2-7; D is possibly TRBD1 or TRBD2 (5 bases each). Germline CDR1 SGHTA, CDR2 FQGNSA. The CDR3 runs to 15 residues. V dropped 0 bases and J dropped 0 bases, with 9 bases sitting between them.

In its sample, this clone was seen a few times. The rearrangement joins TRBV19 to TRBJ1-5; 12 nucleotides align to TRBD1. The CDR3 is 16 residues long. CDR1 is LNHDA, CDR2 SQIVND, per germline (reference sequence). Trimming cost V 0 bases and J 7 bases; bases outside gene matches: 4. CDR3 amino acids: CASSIDGTGGYQPQHF. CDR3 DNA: TGTGCCAGTAGTATAGATGGGACAGGGGGCTACCAGCCCCAGCATTTT.

This CDR3 is CSPGKGVEAFF. The CDR3, as DNA: TGCAGTCCCGGGAAGGGTGTTGAAGCTTTCTTT. The chain links TRBV20-1 to TRBJ1-1; D is ambiguous. The CDR3 totals 11 residues. With 8 bases removed from V and 7 bases from J, the gap between germline ends came to 14 bases. Germline CDR1 is DFQATT and CDR2 is SNEGSKA (reference sequence).

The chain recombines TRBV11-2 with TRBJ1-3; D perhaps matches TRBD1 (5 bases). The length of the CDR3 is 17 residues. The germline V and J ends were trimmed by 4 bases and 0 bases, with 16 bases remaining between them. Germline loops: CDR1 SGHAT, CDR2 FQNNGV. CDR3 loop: CASSWGSTAASGNTIYF. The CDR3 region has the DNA TGTGCCAGCAGCTGGGGATCGACAGCCGCCTCTGGAAACACCATATATTTT.

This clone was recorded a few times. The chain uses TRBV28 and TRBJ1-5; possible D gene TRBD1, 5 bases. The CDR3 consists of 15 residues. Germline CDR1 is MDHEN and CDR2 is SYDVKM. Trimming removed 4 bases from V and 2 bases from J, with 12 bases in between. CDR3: CASSSPGGGNQPQHF. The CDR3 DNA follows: TGTGCCAGCAGTTCTCCGGGGGGAGGCAATCAGCCCCAGCATTTT.

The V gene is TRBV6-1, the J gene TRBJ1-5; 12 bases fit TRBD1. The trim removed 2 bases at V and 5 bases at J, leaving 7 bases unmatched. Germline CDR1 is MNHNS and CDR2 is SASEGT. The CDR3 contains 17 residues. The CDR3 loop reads CASSERKGQGADQPQHF. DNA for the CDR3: TGTGCCAGCAGTGAACGGAAGGGACAGGGGGCTGATCAGCCCCAGCATTTT.

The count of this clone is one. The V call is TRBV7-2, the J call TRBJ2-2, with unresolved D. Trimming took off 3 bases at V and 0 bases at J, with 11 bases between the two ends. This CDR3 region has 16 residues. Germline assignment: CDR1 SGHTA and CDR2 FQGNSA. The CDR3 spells CASSFMATSNTGELFF. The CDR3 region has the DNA TGTGCCAGCAGCTTTATGGCGACCTCGAACACCGGGGAGCTGTTTTTT. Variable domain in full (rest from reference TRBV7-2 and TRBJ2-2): GAGVSQSPSNKVTEKGKDVELRCDPISGHTALYWYRQSLGQGLEFLIYFQGNSAPDKSGLPSDRFSAERTGGSVSTLTIQRTQQEDSAVYLCASSFMATSNTGELFFGEGSRLTVL.

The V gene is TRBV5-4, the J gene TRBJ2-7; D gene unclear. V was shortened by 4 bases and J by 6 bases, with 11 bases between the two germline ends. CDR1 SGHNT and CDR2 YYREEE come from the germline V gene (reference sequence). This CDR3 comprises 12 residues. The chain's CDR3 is CASSADGREQYF. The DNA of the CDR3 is TGTGCCAGCAGCGCCGACGGGCGCGAGCAGTACTTC.

The CDR3: CASSIGPGQGFNEQFF. The CDR3 DNA is TGTGCCAGCAGCATAGGTCCGGGACAGGGATTCAATGAGCAGTTCTTC. V and J are TRBV11-3 and TRBJ2-1, with 9 bases that match TRBD1. Germline-derived CDR1 and CDR2 are SGHNT and YENEEA. CDR3 size: 16 residues. Losses at the gene ends were 5 bases for V and 6 bases for J; bases not matched to a gene: 11. Complete variable domain (other parts from reference TRBV11-3 and TRBJ2-1): EAGVVQSPRYKIIEKKQPVAFWCNPISGHNTLYWYLQNLGQGPELLIRYENEEAVDDSQLPKDRFSAERLKGVDSTLKIQPAELGDSAVYLCASSIGPGQGFNEQFFGPGTRLTVL.

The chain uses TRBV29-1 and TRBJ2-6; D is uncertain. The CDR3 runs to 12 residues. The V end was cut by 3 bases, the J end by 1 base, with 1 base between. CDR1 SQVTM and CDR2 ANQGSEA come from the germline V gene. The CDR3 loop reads CSVDSGANVLTF. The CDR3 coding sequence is TGCAGCGTTGATTCTGGGGCCAACGTCCTGACTTTC.

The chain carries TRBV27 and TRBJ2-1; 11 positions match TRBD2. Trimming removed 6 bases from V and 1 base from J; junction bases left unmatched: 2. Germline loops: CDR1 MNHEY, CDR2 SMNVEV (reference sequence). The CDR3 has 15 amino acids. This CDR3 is CASRVAGGSYNEQFF. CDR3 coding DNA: TGTGCCAGCAGGGTAGCGGGAGGGTCCTACAATGAGCAGTTCTTC.

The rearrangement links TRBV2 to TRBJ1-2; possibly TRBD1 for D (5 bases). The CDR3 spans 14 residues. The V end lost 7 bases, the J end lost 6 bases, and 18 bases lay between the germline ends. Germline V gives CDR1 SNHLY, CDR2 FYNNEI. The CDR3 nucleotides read TGTGCCAGCAACACAGGAAACCCTGTGGATGGCTACACCTTC. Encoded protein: CASNTGNPVDGYTF.

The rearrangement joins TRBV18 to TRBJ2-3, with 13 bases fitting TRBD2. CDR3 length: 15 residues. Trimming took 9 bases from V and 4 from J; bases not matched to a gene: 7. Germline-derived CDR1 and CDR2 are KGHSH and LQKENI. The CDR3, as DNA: TGTGCCAGTGAAGGCGGGACTAGCGGGGCAGATACGCAGTATTTT. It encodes CASEGGTSGADTQYF.

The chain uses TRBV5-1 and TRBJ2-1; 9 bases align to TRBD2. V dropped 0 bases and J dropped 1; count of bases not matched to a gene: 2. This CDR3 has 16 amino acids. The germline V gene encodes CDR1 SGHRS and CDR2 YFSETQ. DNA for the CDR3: TGCGCCAGCAGCTTGGGGAGCGGGAGGTCCTACAATGAGCAGTTCTTC. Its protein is CASSLGSGRSYNEQFF.

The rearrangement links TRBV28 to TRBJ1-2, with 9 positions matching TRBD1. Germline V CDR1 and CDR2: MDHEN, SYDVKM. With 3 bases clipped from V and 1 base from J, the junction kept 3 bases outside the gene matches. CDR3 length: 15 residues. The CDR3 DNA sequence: TGTGCCAGCAGTTTCGGGACAGGGAGTAACTATGGCTACACCTTC. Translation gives CASSFGTGSNYGYTF.

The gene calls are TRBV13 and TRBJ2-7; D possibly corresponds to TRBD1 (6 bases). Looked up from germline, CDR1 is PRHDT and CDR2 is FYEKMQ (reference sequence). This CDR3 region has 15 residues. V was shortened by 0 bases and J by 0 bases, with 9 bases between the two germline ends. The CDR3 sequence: CASSLGQGSSYEQYF. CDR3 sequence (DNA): TGTGCCAGCAGCTTAGGACAGGGTAGCTCCTACGAGCAGTACTTC.

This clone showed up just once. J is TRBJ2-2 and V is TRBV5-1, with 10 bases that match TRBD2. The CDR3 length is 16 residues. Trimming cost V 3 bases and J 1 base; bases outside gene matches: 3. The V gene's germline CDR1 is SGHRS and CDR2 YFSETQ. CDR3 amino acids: CASSSGLAVNTGELFF. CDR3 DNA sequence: TGCGCCAGCAGCTCAGGACTAGCGGTGAACACCGGGGAGCTGTTTTTT.

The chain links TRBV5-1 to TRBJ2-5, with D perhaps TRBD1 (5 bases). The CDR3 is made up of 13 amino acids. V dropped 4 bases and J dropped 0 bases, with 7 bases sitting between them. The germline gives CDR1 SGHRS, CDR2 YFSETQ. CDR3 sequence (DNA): TGCGCCAGCAGCAACAGGTACCAAGAGACCCAGTACTTC. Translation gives CASSNRYQETQYF.

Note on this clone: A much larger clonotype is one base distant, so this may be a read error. The DNA for the CDR3 is TGTGCCAGCAGTCAAGGGTCTGAAGCTTTCTTT. This encodes CASSQGSEAFF. V gene TRBV6-6 combines with J gene TRBJ1-1, with D unclear. Looked up from germline, CDR1 is MNHNY and CDR2 is SVGAGI (reference sequence). V lost 5 bases and J lost 6, with 7 bases in between. This CDR3 is 11 amino acids long.

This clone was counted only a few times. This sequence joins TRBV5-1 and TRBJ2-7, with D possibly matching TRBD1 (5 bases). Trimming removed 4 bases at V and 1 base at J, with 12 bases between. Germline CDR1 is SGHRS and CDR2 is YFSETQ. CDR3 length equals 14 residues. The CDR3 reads CASSKQATSYEQYF. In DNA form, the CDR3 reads TGCGCCAGCAGCAAACAGGCGACATCCTACGAGCAGTACTTC.

CDR3 sequence: CASSLETSNTEAFF. For the CDR3, the DNA is TGTGCCAGCAGCTTAGAAACCTCGAACACTGAAGCTTTCTTT. The gene calls are TRBV11-2 and TRBJ1-1; D not resolved. V was clipped by 0 bases and J by 1 base, with 6 bases between them. Germline V gene data show CDR1 as SGHAT and CDR2 as FQNNGV. There are 14 residues in the CDR3.

The CDR3 protein is CASSDSPGGNTGELFF. The CDR3 bases are TGTGCCAGCAGTGACTCCCCGGGGGGGAACACCGGGGAGCTGTTTTTT. V gene TRBV6-4 combines with J gene TRBJ2-2, with TRBD2 identical over 7 bases. The CDR3 covers 16 residues. J lost 1 base, V lost 0 bases, and 2 bases had no gene match. Germline-derived CDR1 and CDR2 are MRHNA and SNTAGT.